A single sample is the source of the 2 T cell receptor beta chains below, sequenced in a study of PD-L1 blockade in urothelial cancer. As for time point: pretreatment peripheral blood. Clones were sequenced by immunoSEQ multiplex PCR, and TCRdb holds only the in-frame ones, with some missing. The table includes under 80,000 clones, roughly four fifths detected once. The source was PBMCs, collected around atezolizumab (anti-PD-L1) treatment. The receptor set was obtained from a man in his sixties or seventies with urothelial cancer.

This sequence joins TRBV18 and TRBJ2-5, with D possibly TRBD2 on 7 matching bases. V lost 3 bases to trimming and J lost 2 bases, with 19 bases between them. Germline V lookup: CDR1 KGHSH, CDR2 LQKENI. The CDR3 sequence is 17 residues long. The CDR3 loop is CASSPMRGGVEQETQYF. In DNA, the CDR3 is TGTGCCAGCTCACCTATGAGGGGGGGGGTCGAACAAGAGACCCAGTACTTC.

The chain carries TRBV4-1 and TRBJ2-5; no firm D call. Germline CDR1 is MGHRA and CDR2 is YSYEKL. With 2 bases removed from V and 1 base from J, the gap between germline ends came to 11 bases. This CDR3 has 15 residues. The CDR3 sequence is CASSQLPRFQETQYF. The CDR3 nucleotides read TGCGCCAGCAGCCAACTCCCTAGATTCCAAGAGACCCAGTACTTC.